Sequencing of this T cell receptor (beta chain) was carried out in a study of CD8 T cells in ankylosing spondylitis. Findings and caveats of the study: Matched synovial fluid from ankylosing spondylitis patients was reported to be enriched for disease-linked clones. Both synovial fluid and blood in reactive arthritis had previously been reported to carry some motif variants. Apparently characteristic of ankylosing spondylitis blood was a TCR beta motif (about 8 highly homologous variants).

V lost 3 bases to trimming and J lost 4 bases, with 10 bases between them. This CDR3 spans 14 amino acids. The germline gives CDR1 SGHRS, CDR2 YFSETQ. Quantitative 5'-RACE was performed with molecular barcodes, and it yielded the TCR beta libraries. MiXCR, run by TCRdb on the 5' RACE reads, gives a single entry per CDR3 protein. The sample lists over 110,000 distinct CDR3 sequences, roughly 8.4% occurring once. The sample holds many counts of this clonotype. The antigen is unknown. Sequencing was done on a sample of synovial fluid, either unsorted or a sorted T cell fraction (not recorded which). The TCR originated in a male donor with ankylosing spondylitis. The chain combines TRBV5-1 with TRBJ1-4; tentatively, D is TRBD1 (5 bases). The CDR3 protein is CASSSGTLNEKLFF. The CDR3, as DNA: TGCGCCAGCAGCTCCGGGACCCTTAATGAAAAACTGTTTTTT.